This T cell receptor (beta chain) originates from a study of T cell responses to AZD1222 COVID-19 vaccine. Trimming cost V 0 bases and J 6 bases, with 9 bases left between them. The CDR3 loop spans 14 amino acids. Germline CDR1 and CDR2: LGHNA and YSLEER. Overall study findings and caveats: When two AZD1222 doses had been given, Spike-specific TCR breadth and depth rose. The donor group comprised mostly white British people and more females; the analysis possibly underestimated clonal diversity. Close to half of spike-specific TCRs reportedly recognize unmutated variant regions.

Assay: immunoSEQ multiplex PCR; the TCRdb copy retains only in-frame clones and omits some. The sample shows 100,000 to 150,000 clones, around 94% of them seen only once. This clone was recorded only once. Its antigen is as yet unknown. The rearrangement links TRBV4-3 to TRBJ2-1; tentative D call: TRBD2 (5 bases). The sequences come from peripheral blood, collected on day 0 of AZD1222 vaccination. The TCR sequence derives from an adult in good health. The CDR3 coding sequence is TGCGCCAGCAGCCAAGATTCGGACTTCAATGAGCAGTTCTTC. As protein: CASSQDSDFNEQFF.